This note documents a single T cell receptor (beta chain) sequence. This sample is part of a study of blood T cell repertoires in COVID-19. Study-wide context: From the United States, Italy and Spain came samples of acute and convalescent COVID-19.

Original handling: For nucleated cells, counts were estimated from reference gene primer amplification. Generated by immunoSEQ multiplex PCR, the TCRdb table keeps only in-frame clones and is missing some. That table gives V, J and clone size, and the DNA gave D and trimming. The table includes roughly 72,000 clones, roughly 90% detected once. The CDR3 spans 16 residues. V lost 0 bases and J 6 bases, leaving 12 bases between the germline ends. The germline V gene encodes CDR1 MNHNY and CDR2 SVGAGI (reference sequence). This receptor was obtained from a human donor in a cohort sampled during active COVID-19. The sequenced sample consisted of peripheral blood. The V gene is TRBV6-6, the J gene TRBJ2-6; D may be TRBD2 (6 bases). Written as DNA, the CDR3 is TGTGCCAGCAGTTACTCGGGGGACTCGATGGCCAACGTCCTGACTTTC. Its protein product is CASSYSGDSMANVLTF.